This note documents a single TCR beta chain sequence. No antigen is known for it. A single base separates this from a much larger clone, so it may be a read error. This entry belongs to a study of T cell repertoires in cytomegalovirus infection. Study at large: An indication of both CMV infection and matching HLA type came from public TCR beta signatures. Notes on the study in general: The ex vivo response was dominated by HLA-C-restricted CMV-specific TCR beta clonotypes.

TCRdb used MiXCR to reprocess the reads, holding one entry per CDR3 protein. The data hold about 220,000 distinct CDR3 sequences, with approximately 38% observed a single time. Germline CDR1 reads SGHTA; CDR2 reads FQGNSA. CDR3 length equals 15 residues. V shed 4 bases, J shed 9 bases, and the junction held 6 bases outside the gene matches. This sequence was found in a human donor in good health (CMV status not recorded). Some clones in this sample may be carry-over from other donors' samples. The sequences come from CD8+ T cells from cultured PBMCs, collected from culture after CMV antigen stimulation. The rearrangement links TRBV7-2 to TRBJ2-3, with TRBD2 identical over 14 bases. DNA for the CDR3: TGTGCCAGCAGCTCCGGGACTAGCGGGAGTGAGACGCAGTATTTT. This sequence encodes CASSSGTSGSETQYF.